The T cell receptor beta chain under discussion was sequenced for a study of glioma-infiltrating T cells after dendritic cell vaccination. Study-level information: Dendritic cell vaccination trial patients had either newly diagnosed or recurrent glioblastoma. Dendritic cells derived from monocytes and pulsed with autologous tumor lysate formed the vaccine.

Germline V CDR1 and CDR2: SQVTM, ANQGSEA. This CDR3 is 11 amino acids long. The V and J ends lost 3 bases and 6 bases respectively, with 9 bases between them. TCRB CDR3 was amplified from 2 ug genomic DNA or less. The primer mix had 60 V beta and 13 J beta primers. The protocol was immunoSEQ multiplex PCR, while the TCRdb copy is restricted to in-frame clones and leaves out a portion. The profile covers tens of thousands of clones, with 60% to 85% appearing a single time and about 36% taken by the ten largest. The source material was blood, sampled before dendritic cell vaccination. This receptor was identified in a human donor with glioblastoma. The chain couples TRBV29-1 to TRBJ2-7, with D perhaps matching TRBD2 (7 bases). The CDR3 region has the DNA TGCAGCGTTGAGAGGGGGGGCGAGCAGTACTTC. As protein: CSVERGGEQYF.